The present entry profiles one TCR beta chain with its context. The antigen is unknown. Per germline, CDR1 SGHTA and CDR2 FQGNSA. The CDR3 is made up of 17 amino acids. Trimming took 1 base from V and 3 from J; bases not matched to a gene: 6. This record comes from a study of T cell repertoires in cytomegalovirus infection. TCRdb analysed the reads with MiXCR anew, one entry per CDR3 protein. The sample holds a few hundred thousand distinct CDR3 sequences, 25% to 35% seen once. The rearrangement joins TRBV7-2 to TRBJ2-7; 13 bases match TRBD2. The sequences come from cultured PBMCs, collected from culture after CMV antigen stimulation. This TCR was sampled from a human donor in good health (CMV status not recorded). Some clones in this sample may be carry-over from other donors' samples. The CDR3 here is CASSLELAGGSSYEQYF. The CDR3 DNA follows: TGTGCCAGCAGCTTAGAACTAGCGGGAGGGTCCAGCTACGAGCAGTACTTC.